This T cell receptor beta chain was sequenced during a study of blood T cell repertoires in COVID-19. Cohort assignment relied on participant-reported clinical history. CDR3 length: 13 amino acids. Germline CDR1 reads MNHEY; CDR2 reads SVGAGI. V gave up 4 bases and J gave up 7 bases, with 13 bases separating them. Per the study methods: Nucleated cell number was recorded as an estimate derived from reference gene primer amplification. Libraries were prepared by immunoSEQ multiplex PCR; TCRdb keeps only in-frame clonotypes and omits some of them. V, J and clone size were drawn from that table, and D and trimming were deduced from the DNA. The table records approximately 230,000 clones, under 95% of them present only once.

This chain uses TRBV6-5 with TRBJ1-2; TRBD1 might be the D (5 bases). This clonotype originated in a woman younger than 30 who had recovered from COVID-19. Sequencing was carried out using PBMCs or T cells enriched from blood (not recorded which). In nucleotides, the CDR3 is TGTGCCAGCAGTTTGGACACCTCACGTGGCTACACCTTC. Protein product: CASSLDTSRGYTF.